This T cell receptor (beta chain) emerged from a study of cytomegalovirus exposure and HLA in healthy donors. Study context: Early released data comprised around 80 million unique TCRs from HLA-typed donors. General observations from the study: The productive fraction for most TCR beta V segments was about 90% or about 30% in an earlier analysis.

Trimming took 5 bases from V and 4 from J, leaving 11 bases between them. The CDR3 extends over 14 amino acids. Germline V lookup: CDR1 MNHEY, CDR2 SVGAGI. About this clone: Its antigen is not identified.

PCR involved 60 Vbeta and 13 Jbeta primers. The data were produced by immunoSEQ multiplex PCR, yet TCRdb's version contains in-frame clones alone and is incomplete. Seen here are around 150,000 clones, approximately 81% observed once, and the top ten hold 1.3% to 1.5%. The sequenced sample consisted of PBMCs. The clonotype originates from a young man in good health and CMV-seronegative. The rearrangement uses TRBV6-5 and TRBJ2-2; possible D gene TRBD2, 6 bases. The CDR3 DNA reads TGTGCCAGCAGTAGTAGGGGAGGCACCGGGGAGCTGTTTTTT. Protein sequence: CASSSRGGTGELFF.